The 12 T cell receptor beta chains below all came from one sample that was sequenced in a study of T cell changes during pregnancy in multiple sclerosis. Profiling relied on immunoSEQ multiplex PCR, and the TCRdb table lists in-frame clones only, not all of them. The sample lists some 100,000 clones, roughly 90% seen once, with roughly 2% in the top ten. The sequencing used peripheral blood, collected after pregnancy. These receptors all stem from a female donor with multiple sclerosis, enrolled in a pregnancy study.

CDR3 residues: CASSLALKFSNQPQHF. Here the CDR3 DNA reads TGTGCCAGCAGCTTGGCCCTCAAATTTAGCAATCAGCCCCAGCATTTT. This chain joins TRBV7-8 and TRBJ1-5, with unresolved D. The CDR3 has 16 residues. Trimming cost V 3 bases and J 0 bases, with 12 bases left between them. Germline V gene lookup returns CDR1 SGHVS and CDR2 FQNEAQ.

This sequence joins TRBV5-1 and TRBJ2-5, with TRBD1 matching 7 bases. Germline trimming cut 6 bases from V and 2 bases from J; bases unmatched to any gene: 4. Germline-derived CDR1 and CDR2 are SGHRS and YFSETQ. The CDR3 has 13 residues. The CDR3 sequence is CASTTGRQETQYF. In DNA form, the CDR3 reads TGCGCCAGCACGACAGGGAGACAAGAGACCCAGTACTTC.

The rearrangement joins TRBV11-2 to TRBJ2-2; 9 bases agree with TRBD2. The CDR3 contains 15 residues. Germline assignment: CDR1 SGHAT and CDR2 FQNNGV. After removal of 5 bases from V and 1 base from J, the junction contained 2 bases not matched to a gene. The DNA of the CDR3 is TGTGCCAGCAGCCTGACTAGCGGGAACACCGGGGAGCTGTTTTTT. It yields the protein CASSLTSGNTGELFF.

This clone has just one count. Other DNA sequences in this specimen translate into the identical CDR3. The V gene is TRBV5-6, the J gene TRBJ1-1; D might be TRBD1 (6 bases). Trimming removed 2 bases at V and 5 bases at J, with 7 bases between. CDR3 length: 12 amino acids. Germline loops: CDR1 SGHDT, CDR2 YYEEEE. The CDR3 DNA reads TGTGCCAGCAGCTTAAGGGGGACTGAAGCTTTCTTT. The encoded protein is CASSLRGTEAFF.

This clone has more than one count but fewer than ten. The rearrangement joins TRBV2 to TRBJ2-2, with a possible D match to TRBD1 (7 bases). The V and J ends lost 8 bases and 4 bases respectively, with 14 bases between them. From germline, CDR1 is SNHLY and CDR2 FYNNEI. CDR3 length: 14 amino acids. The CDR3 nucleotides are TGTGCCAGCGGGGGGACAGTGATCACCGGGGAGCTGTTTTTT. This gives the protein CASGGTVITGELFF.

The chain joins TRBV28 to TRBJ1-2; D might be TRBD1 (5 bases). This CDR3 has 12 amino acids. Between the trimmed V and J ends, which lost 6 bases and 5 bases, there was a span of 10 bases. CDR1 and CDR2 from the germline V gene are MDHEN and SYDVKM. Here the CDR3 DNA reads TGTGCCAGCAGCCCGACAGATTATGGCTACACCTTC. Translating it yields CASSPTDYGYTF.

The chain links TRBV5-6 to TRBJ2-1; 13 positions match TRBD2. The V gene end was trimmed by 4 bases and the J gene end by 8 bases; junction bases not matched to a gene: 12. Germline-derived CDR1 and CDR2 are SGHDT and YYEEEE. This CDR3 contains 17 residues. As DNA, the CDR3 is TGTGCCAGCAGCCGTCTTGTACTAGCGGGAGGGCACGATGAGCAGTTCTTC. Its translation is CASSRLVLAGGHDEQFF. Full variable domain (remainder filled in from reference TRBV5-6 and TRBJ2-1): DAGVTQSPTHLIKTRGQQVTLRCSPKSGHDTVSWYQQALGQGPQFIFQYYEEEERQRGNFPDRFSGHQFPNYSSELNVNALLLGDSALYLCASSRLVLAGGHDEQFFGPGTRLTVL.

The chain combines TRBV5-1 with TRBJ2-1; D is possibly TRBD1 (6 bases). V lost 0 bases, J lost 2 bases, and 9 bases lay in between. Germline V gene sequence: CDR1 SGHRS, CDR2 YFSETQ. CDR3 length: 15 residues. The CDR3 here is CASSLGTATYNEQFF. DNA of the CDR3: TGCGCCAGCAGCTTGGGGACAGCAACCTACAATGAGCAGTTCTTC. The full variable domain, in which reference TRBV5-1 and TRBJ2-1 provide the parts outside the CDR3, is KAGVTQTPRYLIKTRGQQVTLSCSPISGHRSVSWYQQTPGQGLQFLFEYFSETQRNKGNFPGRFSGRQFSNSRSEMNVSTLELGDSALYLCASSLGTATYNEQFFGPGTRLTVL.

The genes are TRBV9 and TRBJ1-1; 8 nucleotides agree with TRBD1. Germline V gene data show CDR1 as SGDLS and CDR2 as YYNGEE. The CDR3 has 15 amino acids. V dropped 3 bases and J dropped 1; count of bases not matched to a gene: 5. As DNA, the CDR3 is TGTGCCAGCAGCGCGACAGGGGCCGAGAACACTGAAGCTTTCTTT. It translates to CASSATGAENTEAFF.

This clone was counted once. This chain links TRBV6-5 with TRBJ2-5, with D hard to call. V was clipped by 10 bases and J by 1 base, with 10 bases between them. Germline V lookup: CDR1 MNHEY, CDR2 SVGAGI. CDR3 length: 12 residues. The CDR3 is CATNGPQETQYF. The CDR3, as DNA: TGTGCCACAAATGGCCCCCAAGAGACCCAGTACTTC.

This CDR3 is CASSPRQVNQPQHF. The CDR3 region has the DNA TGTGCCAGCAGCCCCCGACAGGTCAATCAGCCCCAGCATTTT. The chain carries TRBV6-5 and TRBJ1-5; maybe TRBD1 (6 bases). The length of the CDR3 is 14 residues. Trimming removed 6 bases from V and 3 bases from J, with 12 bases in between. The V gene's germline CDR1 is MNHEY and CDR2 SVGAGI.

The chain couples TRBV28 to TRBJ1-1; tentatively, D is TRBD1 (6 bases). V gave up 4 bases and J gave up 8 bases, with 8 bases separating them. The CDR3 consists of 11 residues. Germline V gene data show CDR1 as MDHEN and CDR2 as SYDVKM. Here the CDR3 DNA reads TGTGCCAGCAGTTGGACAGCAGAAGCTTTCTTT. Translating gives CASSWTAEAFF.